These T cell receptor beta chains were read from a single sample in a study of vaccination effects on CD4 cells after COVID-19. Assay: immunoSEQ multiplex PCR; the TCRdb copy retains only in-frame clones and omits some. The sample has tens of thousands of clones; around three quarters are singletons. These receptors' antigens are unknown. The sequences come from CD4+ T cells from PBMCs cultured with HCoV-OC43 spike peptides, collected before COVID-19 vaccination. The receptors were gathered from a human donor who received a COVID-19 vaccine. Each CDR3 is given with its conserved first and last residue. The D gene is left open where the match is weak. Clone sizes are given selectively: once, few, many, or a class where the clone is expanded.

d_gene,len,v_gene,j_gene,abundance,CDR3nt,CDR3aa
TRBD1,15,TRBV7-9,TRBJ1-2,.,TGTGCCAGCAGCCGTCCCGGGACAGGAAACTATGGCTACACCTTC,CASSRPGTGNYGYTF
.,14,TRBV11-2,TRBJ2-7,few,TGTGCCAGCAGCTTATTAACAGGGTCGTACGAGCAGTACTTC,CASSLLTGSYEQYF
TRBD2,17,TRBV5-4,TRBJ2-1,.,TGTGCCAGCAGCTCCGGACTAGCGGGAGCGGAGTACAATGAGCAGTTCTTC,CASSSGLAGAEYNEQFF
TRBD2,16,TRBV6-5,TRBJ2-4,once,TGTGCCAGCAGTTACAGCGGGAGTAAGGCCAAAAACATTCAGTACTTC,CASSYSGSKAKNIQYF
.,13,TRBV7-2,TRBJ1-5,hyperexpanded,TGTGCCAGCAGCTCGGATCTGAATCAGCCCCAGCATTTT,CASSSDLNQPQHF
.,16,TRBV6-5,TRBJ1-6,few,TGTGCCAGCAGTTACTCGGTACAGGGCAATAATTCACCCCTCCACTTT,CASSYSVQGNNSPLHF
.,14,TRBV4-1,TRBJ2-7,.,TGCGCCAGCAGCTCGCGGAATGACGGATACGAGCAGTACTTC,CASSSRNDGYEQYF
.,18,TRBV6-2/TRBV6-3,TRBJ1-6,.,TGTGCCAGCAGTTACTCGACCAGGGGAGGTTTTGGGAATTCACCCCTCCACTTT,CASSYSTRGGFGNSPLHF
.,12,TRBV6-1,TRBJ2-7,.,TGTGCCAGCAGTGAATCGGCCCTCGAGCAGTACTTC,CASSESALEQYF
TRBD1,15,TRBV19,TRBJ1-5,.,TGTGCCAGTAGTATAGGACAGGGAAGCAATCAGCCCCAGCATTTT,CASSIGQGSNQPQHF
TRBD1,13,TRBV10-3,TRBJ1-5,.,TGTGCCATCAGTGTGTCAGGGGGACAGCCCCAGCATTTT,CAISVSGGQPQHF
TRBD2,15,TRBV3-1/TRBV3-2,TRBJ2-1,.,TGTGCCAGCAGCCAAGGCGGGAGGGTCTGGAATGAGCAGTTCTTC,CASSQGGRVWNEQFF
.,14,TRBV11-2,TRBJ1-1,.,TGTGCCAGCAGCTTAGCCAAGGACCTACATAGGCCTTTCTTT,CASSLAKDLHRPFF
TRBD1,16,TRBV3-1/TRBV3-2,TRBJ2-4,.,TGTGCCAGCAGCGGGACAGGGGGGATAGCCAAAAACATTCAGTACTTC,CASSGTGGIAKNIQYF
.,15,TRBV19,TRBJ1-2,.,TGTGCCAGTAGTGCCGAGGGGGGAAACCCCTATGGCTACACCTTC,CASSAEGGNPYGYTF
.,12,TRBV30,TRBJ2-7,.,TGTGCCTTGGACAGAGGAAGATACGAGCAGTACTTC,CALDRGRYEQYF
.,15,TRBV10-3,TRBJ2-3,.,TGTGCCATCAGTGAGGTCGGTGGGAACACAGATACGCAGTATTTT,CAISEVGGNTDTQYF
TRBD1,15,TRBV5-1,TRBJ1-4,.,TGCGCCAGCAGCTTGGGGACAGGGGTTAATGAAAAACTGTTTTTT,CASSLGTGVNEKLFF
.,12,TRBV10-3,TRBJ2-7,.,TGTGCCATCAGTTTCCAGGCCTACGAGCAGTACTTC,CAISFQAYEQYF
TRBD1,12,TRBV12-3/TRBV12-4,TRBJ2-7,.,TGTGCCAGCAGTCCGACAGGGTACGAGCAGTACTTC,CASSPTGYEQYF
TRBD1,13,TRBV5-4,TRBJ1-1,.,TGTGCCAGCAGCTCTGGACAGGATATAGGAGCTTTCTTT,CASSSGQDIGAFF
.,12,TRBV6-6,TRBJ2-1,.,TGTGCCAGCAGCTTCACAGGGATAGAGCAGTTCTTC,CASSFTGIEQFF
.,16,TRBV4-2,TRBJ1-5,few,TGTGCCAGCAGCCAAGATCCCCAGGGAGGCAATCAGCCCCAGCATTTT,CASSQDPQGGNQPQHF
.,12,TRBV7-2,TRBJ2-7,.,TGTGCCAGCAGCTCGACTCTCTACGAGCAGTACTTC,CASSSTLYEQYF
.,14,TRBV9,TRBJ1-1,.,TGTGCCAGCAGCGTAGAGGGCAAGAGGACTGAAGCTTTCTTT,CASSVEGKRTEAFF
TRBD2,17,TRBV27,TRBJ2-1,.,TGTGCCAGCAGTTTGAGGATGGGGAGCGGGAGTCACAATGAGCAGTTCTTC,CASSLRMGSGSHNEQFF
.,17,TRBV15,TRBJ1-6,.,TGTGCCACCAGCAGGTCTCTTACCGGGGTCGGAATTTCACCCCTCCACTTT,CATSRSLTGVGISPLHF
TRBD1,14,TRBV28,TRBJ2-7,.,TGTGCCAGCAGTTCCGGACAGGGTCCATACGAGCAGTACTTC,CASSSGQGPYEQYF
.,14,TRBV7-2,TRBJ2-5,.,TGTGCCAGCAGCTTATTTTCAGGGGCAGAGACCCAGTACTTC,CASSLFSGAETQYF
.,16,TRBV15,TRBJ2-5,once,TGTGCCACCAGCAATCGCTTTGGCCCCGGGCTGAAGACCCAGTACTTC,CATSNRFGPGLKTQYF
TRBD1,15,TRBV18,TRBJ1-2,once,TGTGCCAGCTCACCACGGGACAGGGGTTTCGGGGGCTACACCTTC,CASSPRDRGFGGYTF
TRBD2,15,TRBV6-4,TRBJ2-3,.,TGTGCCAGCAGTCTACTAGCGGGAGCCACAGATACGCAGTATTTT,CASSLLAGATDTQYF
.,15,TRBV2,TRBJ1-1,.,TGTGCCAGCAGTGTTGGGCAGGGAGGAAGGGGTGAAGCTTTCTTT,CASSVGQGGRGEAFF
.,11,TRBV20-1,TRBJ1-1,once,TGCAGTGCTAGCTTGAACACTGAAGCTTTCTTT,CSASLNTEAFF
TRBD1,15,TRBV18,TRBJ2-1,.,TGTGCCAGCTCACCTCCGGGACAGGGGGGAAATGAGCAGTTCTTC,CASSPPGQGGNEQFF
.,15,TRBV7-2,TRBJ2-3,.,TGTGCCAGCAGCTTAGAAATGCGTAGCACAGATACGCAGTATTTT,CASSLEMRSTDTQYF
TRBD1,14,TRBV27,TRBJ1-5,.,TGTGCCAGCAGTGTCGGACAGGGGAATCAGCCCCAGCATTTT,CASSVGQGNQPQHF
TRBD1,15,TRBV6-2/TRBV6-3,TRBJ2-1,.,TGTGCCAGCAGTTACGGGACAGGGGAGAGGAATGAGCAGTTCTTC,CASSYGTGERNEQFF
TRBD2,16,TRBV7-2,TRBJ2-2,few,TGTGCCAGCAGCTCCCCCAGCGGGAGTGGCACCGGGGAGCTGTTTTTT,CASSSPSGSGTGELFF
TRBD2,18,TRBV5-4,TRBJ2-2,.,TGTGCCAGCAGCCCGGGGGGTAGCGGGGGGCCGGACACCGGGGAGCTGTTTTTT,CASSPGGSGGPDTGELFF
.,16,TRBV24-1,TRBJ2-7,.,TGTGCCACCAGTGATTCAGATTTAGGGCCAATCGGCGAGCAGTACTTC,CATSDSDLGPIGEQYF
.,18,TRBV28,TRBJ2-6,.,TGTGCCAGCAGAGTTTCACTGGCGAGGGGCTCTGGGGCCAACGTCCTGACTTTC,CASRVSLARGSGANVLTF
TRBD1,14,TRBV27,TRBJ1-2,.,TGTGCCAGCGCCCGGGACAGGGGATTCTATGGCTACACCTTC,CASARDRGFYGYTF
.,15,TRBV2,TRBJ1-1,.,TGTGCCAGCAGTGAAGAAGCACAAAGAAACACTGAAGCTTTCTTT,CASSEEAQRNTEAFF
.,16,TRBV6-4,TRBJ1-3,.,TGTGCCAGCAGTGACGCCAGGGGCGTCGCTGGAAACACCATATATTTT,CASSDARGVAGNTIYF
TRBD2,17,TRBV4-1,TRBJ2-1,.,TGCGCCAGCAGTCCTAATCGACTAGCGGGGCCGGTTGATGAGCAGTTCTTC,CASSPNRLAGPVDEQFF
.,14,TRBV5-6,TRBJ2-4,.,TGTGCCAGCAGCATGACAGTAGCCAAAAACATTCAGTACTTC,CASSMTVAKNIQYF
.,16,TRBV5-6,TRBJ1-4,.,TGTGCCAGCAGCTTGTTTTTCGGGCAGGGGAATGAAAAACTGTTTTTT,CASSLFFGQGNEKLFF
.,15,TRBV5-4,TRBJ1-1,.,TGTGCCAGCAGCCCAGCCCCGGACAGGAACACTGAAGCTTTCTTT,CASSPAPDRNTEAFF